The next 8 T cell receptor beta chains were all read from a single sample in a study of cytomegalovirus exposure and HLA in healthy donors (dated by TCRdb to the late 2010s). To prepare the library, the immunoSEQ multiplex PCR assay was applied. For the multiplex PCR, a mixture combining 60 forward primers for TCR Vbeta segments and 13 reverse primers for TCR Jbeta segments was used. Sourced from immuneACCESS, this table was stored by TCRdb with only in-frame sequences that have V and J called. A share of the clones is absent; for the studies checked, an unresolved V gene accounts for under half, and the remainder has no known explanation. The sample table lists 100,000 or so clones, around 84% of them with a count of one. Jointly, the top ten make up under 2.5% of the sample. Sequencing used PBMCs. Receptors originate from a man in his late teens or twenties in good health and CMV-seronegative.

The J gene is TRBJ1-1, the V gene TRBV19, with D unclear. Germline V lookup: CDR1 LNHDA, CDR2 SQIVND (reference sequence). The CDR3 is 15 residues long. V lost 5 bases to trimming and J lost 1 base, with 14 bases between them. The CDR3 spells CASSAGVVANTEAFF. DNA of the CDR3: TGTGCCAGTAGTGCCGGTGTGGTAGCGAACACTGAAGCTTTCTTT.

The rearrangement links TRBV30 to TRBJ1-5, with a tentative D call TRBD1 (6 bases). Germline CDR1 reads GTSNPN; CDR2 reads SVGIG (reference sequence). V was pared by 0 bases and J by 2 bases, with 8 bases between. The CDR3 is 14 amino acids. For the CDR3, the DNA is TGTGCCTGGAGTGTACGACAGGGCAATCAGCCCCAGCATTTT. This translates into CAWSVRQGNQPQHF.

This rearrangement joins TRBV7-2 to TRBJ1-5; D not resolved. Germline V gene data show CDR1 as SGHTA and CDR2 as FQGNSA. This CDR3 comprises 13 residues. Deletions cut 5 bases from V and 8 bases from J, with 13 bases between. The CDR3 loop is CASSGGPPKPQHF. As DNA, the CDR3 is TGTGCCAGCAGCGGAGGACCGCCGAAGCCCCAGCATTTT.

V and J are TRBV19 and TRBJ2-3; 13 positions agree with TRBD2. V shed 7 bases and J 6 bases; nucleotides not matched to a gene: 10. The CDR3 runs to 16 residues. Germline values: CDR1 LNHDA, CDR2 SQIVND (reference sequence). The CDR3 sequence: CASTPPGLAGADTQYF. For the CDR3, the DNA is TGTGCCAGTACCCCCCCCGGACTAGCGGGAGCCGATACGCAGTATTTT.

The gene calls are TRBV6-1 and TRBJ1-2; TRBD1 matches at 9 bases. This CDR3 has 16 amino acids. Germline V CDR1 and CDR2: MNHNS, SASEGT. J lost 5 bases, V lost 3 bases, and 10 bases had no gene match. The CDR3, as DNA: TGTGCCAGCAGTGAGAGACTCGGGACAGGGCCATATGGCTACACCTTC. It yields the protein CASSERLGTGPYGYTF.

This chain uses TRBV29-1 with TRBJ1-2, with no clear D. V gave up 7 bases and J gave up 1 base, with 16 bases separating them. This CDR3 region has 14 residues. Germline V gene sequence: CDR1 SQVTM, CDR2 ANQGSEA. The chain's CDR3 is CSGRFKGLNYGYTF. Written as DNA, the CDR3 is TGCAGCGGCCGATTTAAAGGACTTAACTATGGCTACACCTTC.

The chain joins TRBV30 to TRBJ1-1; possibly TRBD1 for D (6 bases). CDR3 length equals 15 residues. The germline CDR1 and CDR2 sequences are GTSNPN and SVGIG (reference sequence). The ends were cut back, 1 base at V and 0 bases at J, with 12 bases in the middle. Here the CDR3 DNA reads TGTGCCTGGAGTGAGGGGTCAGGGGTGAACACTGAAGCTTTCTTT. Protein: CAWSEGSGVNTEAFF.

The V and J genes are TRBV9 and TRBJ2-3, with no clear D. Per germline, CDR1 SGDLS and CDR2 YYNGEE. Trimming removed 3 bases from V and 4 bases from J, with 12 bases in between. CDR3 length equals 14 residues. The CDR3 protein is CASSAQKKADTQYF. DNA for the CDR3: TGTGCCAGCAGCGCACAGAAAAAGGCAGATACGCAGTATTTT.